This TCR beta chain was captured by sequencing in a study of cytomegalovirus exposure and HLA in healthy donors. Notes on the study in general: DRB1 showed the most TCR associations and HLA-C the fewest in a later analysis, as rates varied by HLA locus. In presence/absence analyses, roughly uniform sequencing depth across donors was assumed.

The donors comprised healthy bone marrow donors. V was clipped by 6 bases and J by 4 bases; unmatched bases: 4. The CDR3 runs to 14 residues. CDR1 is SGHVS, CDR2 FQNEAQ, per germline. With regard to this clone: Its antigen is still unknown.

Researchers ran the PCR with 60 Vbeta and 13 Jbeta primers. Data came from immunoSEQ multiplex PCR; TCRdb stores just in-frame clones and leaves some out. The sample shows some 140,000 clones, 79% of them seen only once. The source is a female donor in good health and CMV-seronegative. The rearrangement uses TRBV7-8 and TRBJ1-4, with TRBD1 matching 8 bases. Input material: PBMCs. The DNA for the CDR3 is TGTGCCAGCAGTTTACAGGGGGTTAATGAAAAACTGTTTTTT. This encodes CASSLQGVNEKLFF.